Detailed here is one T cell receptor beta chain. As yet, its antigen is unknown. The PCR had 60 Vbeta and 13 Jbeta primers. In the authors' methods: About 12 million shared chains were among the about 80 million unique TCR beta chains that a later analysis counted. This table comes from immunoSEQ multiplex PCR, and its TCRdb copy is limited to in-frame clones, with some not included. V, J and clone size were drawn from that table, and D and trimming were deduced from the DNA. Here the sample spans fewer than 200,000 clones, about 83% being singletons. This CDR3 is 14 amino acids long. Germline V gene data show CDR1 as SGDLS and CDR2 as YYNGEE. This entry comes from a study of cytomegalovirus exposure and HLA in healthy donors. Study-wide findings and caveats: Reported results showed that the classifier diagnosed cytomegalovirus status with high specificity and sensitivity. Differences between HLA loci emerged in a later analysis of TCR association rates, with DRB1 most and HLA-C fewest.

The rearrangement uses TRBV9 and TRBJ2-5; 8 nucleotides agree with TRBD2. The end of the DNA fits TRBJ2-7 better, so the J call may be wrong. The specimen sequenced was PBMCs. The sequence was collected from a woman in her twenties or thirties in good health and CMV-seronegative. This chain's CDR3 is CASSVASGLGEQYF. In DNA form, the CDR3 reads TGTGCCAGCAGCGTAGCTAGCGGGCTTGGCGAGCAGTACTTC.